A selection of T cell receptor beta chains follows, all from one sample in a study of T cell repertoires in cytomegalovirus infection. TCRdb recomputed calls from the reads with MiXCR, one row per CDR3 protein. Of a few hundred thousand distinct CDR3 sequences detected, approximately 9.5% appear once; the ten largest clones hold around 4.5%. Sequencing input: PBMCs. Source of these receptors: a human donor in good health (CMV status not recorded). Some clones in this sample may be carry-over from other donors' samples. Each CDR3 is given with its conserved first and last residue. D genes are given only for firm matches. A clone size is listed for some rows: how often the clone was seen (once, few, many), or a class if it is expanded.

j_gene,abundance,d_gene,v_gene,CDR3nt,CDR3aa
TRBJ1-1,.,TRBD1,TRBV5-4,TGTGCCAGCAGCTTACCACGGGACAGGGGAGAGTCGGTCACTGAAGCTTTCTTT,CASSLPRDRGESVTEAFF
TRBJ2-3,.,.,TRBV11-3,TGTGCCAGCAGCTTAGGGGGGGGGGGGGCGGCAGATACGCAGTATTTT,CASSLGGGGAADTQYF
TRBJ2-1,many,TRBD2,TRBV7-2,TGTGCCAGCAGCTTACGCGGGAGTAAATACAATGAGCAGTTCTTC,CASSLRGSKYNEQFF
TRBJ2-3,.,TRBD2,TRBV5-5,TGTGCCAGCAGCTTGTACGGTAGCGGGAGAGGAGATACGCAGTATTTT,CASSLYGSGRGDTQYF
TRBJ1-2,many,.,TRBV5-1,TGCGCCAGCAGCTTGGCCCAGACTCAACACTATGGCTACACCTTC,CASSLAQTQHYGYTF
TRBJ2-7,few,.,TRBV14,TGTGCCAGCGGCGGTTACTACGAGCAGTACTTC,CASGGYYEQYF
TRBJ2-3,many,TRBD2,TRBV12-5,TGTGCTAGTGGGAAACTAGCGGTAACAGATACGCAGTATTTT,CASGKLAVTDTQYF
TRBJ1-2,many,.,TRBV7-2,TGTGCCAGCAGTTTACATGATTATGGCTACACCTTC,CASSLHDYGYTF
TRBJ1-5,.,TRBD1,TRBV6-5,TGTGCCAGCAGGCGCGGACAGGGGGCAGGCAATCAGCCCCAGCATTTT,CASRRGQGAGNQPQHF
TRBJ2-7,.,TRBD1,TRBV6-2/TRBV6-3,TGTGCCAGCAGTACGACAGGGGCCCCGAGGGAGCAGTACTTC,CASSTTGAPREQYF
TRBJ2-3,many,.,TRBV4-3,TGCGCCAGCAGCCAAGGACACACAGATACGCAGTATTTT,CASSQGHTDTQYF
TRBJ1-4,few,.,TRBV7-2,TGTGCCAGCAGCGGAAATGAAAAACTGTTTTTT,CASSGNEKLFF
TRBJ2-3,few,.,TRBV28,TGTGCCAGCAGTATAAAAATCACCACAGATACGCAGTATTTT,CASSIKITTDTQYF
TRBJ2-7,many,.,TRBV7-2,TGTGCCAGCAGCTTTTTGGATGAGCAGTACTTC,CASSFLDEQYF
TRBJ2-1,few,TRBD2,TRBV20-1,TGCAGTGTCCGGATGGCCAGCGGGGGGGCCTACAATGAGCAGTTCTTC,CSVRMASGGAYNEQFF
TRBJ2-5,.,.,TRBV4-2,TGTGCCAGCAGCCAAGAAAGGGCGAAGGGAGAGACCCAGTACTTC,CASSQERAKGETQYF
TRBJ1-2,.,.,TRBV10-3,TGTGCCATCAGTGAGTTGAGGGGCGGCTACACCTTC,CAISELRGGYTF
TRBJ1-2,few,.,TRBV9,TGTGCCAGCAGCGGCGAACCTTACAGGGAGGGCTACACCTTC,CASSGEPYREGYTF
TRBJ2-5,many,.,TRBV7-6,TGTGCCAGCAGGACAGGCACGACCCAAGGGACCCAGTACTTC,CASRTGTTQGTQYF
TRBJ2-5,.,.,TRBV7-8,TGTGCCAGCAGCTTGGGGCGGGGAGAGGCCCAGTACTTC,CASSLGRGEAQYF
TRBJ2-7,many,TRBD2,TRBV7-2,TGTGCCAGCAGCTCCGGGACTAGCGGGGGGTACGAGCAGTACTTC,CASSSGTSGGYEQYF
TRBJ2-7,few,.,TRBV30,TGTGCCTGGAGTGTTAGGGTAAGCGACGAGCAGTACTTC,CAWSVRVSDEQYF
TRBJ2-7,.,.,TRBV20-1,TGCAGTGCTAGGATTCTAGGCTCCTACGAGCAGTACTTC,CSARILGSYEQYF
TRBJ1-2,.,.,TRBV6-4,TGTGCCAGCAGTGACCAGTTCGGAGGCTATGGCTACACCTTC,CASSDQFGGYGYTF
TRBJ2-3,many,TRBD2,TRBV7-2,TGTGCCAGCAGCTTAGCCCGGTTGACTAGCGGGAGTTCAGATACGCAGTATTTT,CASSLARLTSGSSDTQYF
TRBJ1-3,few,.,TRBV7-2,TGTGCCAGCAGCTTAAGAGATGCTTCTGGAAACACCATATATTTT,CASSLRDASGNTIYF
TRBJ2-7,few,TRBD1,TRBV28,TGTGCCAGCAGTTTTCGGACAGGGGAATCGAGCTCCTACGAGCAGTACTTC,CASSFRTGESSSYEQYF
TRBJ2-7,many,.,TRBV7-2,TGTGCCAGCAGCTTACGAACAGGTCAAAGCTACGAGCAGTACTTC,CASSLRTGQSYEQYF
TRBJ1-2,many,TRBD1,TRBV18,TGTGCCAGCTCACCGGGACAGGGAGTTGGCTACACCTTC,CASSPGQGVGYTF
TRBJ2-3,few,TRBD2,TRBV7-3,TGTGCCAGCAGCTCGTCTAGCGGGGGGCCGGAGTATTTT,CASSSSSGGPEYF
TRBJ2-1,few,.,TRBV5-5,TGTGCCAGCAGCTCGGGACGGGCCCTACAATCGGAGCAGTTCTTC,CASSSGRALQSEQFF
TRBJ1-5,.,.,TRBV20-1,TGCAGTGCTAGAGATGGACAGCCACACACTAATCAGCCCCAGCATTTT,CSARDGQPHTNQPQHF
TRBJ2-7,few,.,TRBV19,TGTGCCAGTAGTATTAGGCGTTCCTACGAGCAGTACTTC,CASSIRRSYEQYF
TRBJ2-7,many,.,TRBV7-2,TGTGCCAGCAGCTTAGACATGAGAGCCTACGAGCAGTACTTC,CASSLDMRAYEQYF
TRBJ1-3,few,.,TRBV7-2,TGTGCCAGCAGCTTAGTAGGGGGAAACACCATATATTTT,CASSLVGGNTIYF